What follows describes a single T cell receptor beta chain. Measured with immunoSEQ multiplex PCR; TCRdb has only the in-frame clones, and not every one. The sample shows a few hundred thousand clones, approximately 86% of them seen only once. This sample is drawn from a study of blood T cell repertoires in COVID-19. Cohort placement rested on clinical history that participants reported themselves. The TCR comes from a woman in her forties or fifties who had recovered from COVID-19. Sequences were obtained from PBMCs or T cells enriched from blood (not recorded which).

The CDR3, as DNA: TGCGCCAGCAGCCACCCGGGACAGGGGAACACTGAAGCTTTCTTT. Amino acids: CASSHPGQGNTEAFF. The rearrangement links TRBV4-1 to TRBJ1-1; TRBD1 agrees at 9 bases. The germline V gene encodes CDR1 MGHRA and CDR2 YSYEKL. The CDR3 has 15 residues. Germline trimming cut 3 bases from V and 1 base from J; bases unmatched to any gene: 3.